The T cell receptor (beta chain) described here comes from a study of shared clonotypes between healthy human individuals. The study, taken as a whole, reports: Clonotypes which were not shared had lower generation probabilities than clonotypes that all four donors shared. In having few donors, the study represented limited genetic and exposure-history diversity.

Concerning this clone itself: Antigen specificity is unknown.

Assay runs were performed at deep level. The assay was immunoSEQ multiplex PCR, and TCRdb's table has in-frame clones only and misses some. In the table there are nearly 2 million clones, about 95% of which are singletons. CD45RO-negative cells were positively selected for CCR7, leaving out terminally differentiated effector memory CD45RA+ cells. Germline CDR1 reads SGDLS; CDR2 reads YYNGEE. V lost 3 bases and J 6 bases, leaving 21 bases between the germline ends. The CDR3 is made up of 17 amino acids. The chain joins TRBV9 to TRBJ2-2; TRBD1 is a possible D gene (7 bases). The sequence was collected from a man between 18 and 29 years old in good health. The specimen was naive CD8+ T cells sorted from blood. The CDR3 is CASSGGDSEKIPGELFF. The CDR3 DNA sequence: TGTGCCAGCAGCGGGGGGGACAGTGAGAAGATCCCCGGGGAGCTGTTTTTT.